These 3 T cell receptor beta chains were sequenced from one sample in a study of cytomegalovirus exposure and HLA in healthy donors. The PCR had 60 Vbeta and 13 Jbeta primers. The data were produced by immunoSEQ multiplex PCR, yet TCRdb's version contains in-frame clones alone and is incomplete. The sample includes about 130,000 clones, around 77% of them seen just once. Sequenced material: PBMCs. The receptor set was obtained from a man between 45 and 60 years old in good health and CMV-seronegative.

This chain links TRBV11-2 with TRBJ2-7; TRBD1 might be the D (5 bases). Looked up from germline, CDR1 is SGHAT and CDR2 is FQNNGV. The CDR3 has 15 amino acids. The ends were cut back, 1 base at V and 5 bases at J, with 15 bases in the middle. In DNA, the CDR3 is TGTGCCAGCAGCTTAGGGCCTCCAGGGTTGGACGAGCAGTACTTC. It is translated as CASSLGPPGLDEQYF.

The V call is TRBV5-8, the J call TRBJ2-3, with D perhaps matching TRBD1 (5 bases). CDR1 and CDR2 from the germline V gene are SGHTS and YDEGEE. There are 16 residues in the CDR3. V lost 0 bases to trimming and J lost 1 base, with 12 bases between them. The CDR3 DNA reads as TGTGCCAGCAGCTTGGTGGTACAGGCCCGCACAGATACGCAGTATTTT. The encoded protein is CASSLVVQARTDTQYF.

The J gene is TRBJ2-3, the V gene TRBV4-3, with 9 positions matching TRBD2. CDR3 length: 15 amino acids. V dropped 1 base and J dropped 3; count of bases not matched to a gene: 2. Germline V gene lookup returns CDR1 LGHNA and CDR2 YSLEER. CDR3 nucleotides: TGCGCCAGCAGCCAAGCGCGGGAGGGTACAGATACGCAGTATTTT. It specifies CASSQAREGTDTQYF.